This T cell receptor beta chain originates from a study of early T cells in non-severe SARS-CoV-2 infection. Separate cDNA molecules each had unique molecular identifiers attached to them. TCRdb redid the calling of the 5' RACE reads with MiXCR, one entry per CDR3 protein. Of about 84,000 distinct CDR3 sequences detected, about 12% appear once; the ten largest clones hold less than 3%. There are many counts of this clonotype. Antigen unknown. V was pared by 0 bases and J by 8 bases, with 2 bases of the junction left unmatched. The CDR3 extends over 14 amino acids. CDR1 and CDR2 from the germline V gene are MNHNS and SASEGT. Regarding the study as a whole: VDJdb-based annotation leaned toward anti-spike CD8 responses and missed private and CD4 specificities.

This sequence joins TRBV6-1 and TRBJ2-4; TRBD2 agrees at 9 bases. The receptor was derived from an adult who was a healthcare worker with PCR-confirmed SARS-CoV-2 infection or an uninfected control (not recorded which). The specimen was whole blood. The CDR3 nucleotides are TGTGCCAGCAGTGAAGCAATAGCGGGGGACATTCAGTACTTC. This sequence encodes CASSEAIAGDIQYF.